The 19 T cell receptor beta chains presented below share a single source sample, sequenced in a study of blood T cell repertoires in COVID-19. TCRdb keeps only in-frame clones here, not all; method: immunoSEQ multiplex PCR. In the table there are 250,000 to 400,000 clones, approximately 89% of which are singletons. Material for sequencing was peripheral blood. The receptors were sampled from a woman aged 25 to 39 with COVID-19, enrolled during active disease.

The chain joins TRBV4-1 to TRBJ2-5, with 7 nucleotides matching TRBD1. The CDR3 consists of 15 residues. CDR1 and CDR2 (germline): MGHRA, YSYEKL. J lost 1 base, V lost 4 bases, and 6 bases had no gene match. The CDR3 bases are TGCGCCAGCAGCCGAACGGGACAGCTCCAAGAGACCCAGTACTTC. Its protein product is CASSRTGQLQETQYF.

The V and J genes are TRBV5-1 and TRBJ1-1; TRBD1 might be the D (5 bases). V was cut by 0 bases and J by 3 bases, with 12 bases left in between. The CDR3 spans 15 residues. CDR1 and CDR2 (germline): SGHRS, YFSETQ. The DNA of the CDR3 is TGCGCCAGCAGCTTGGCAGGAGGGGCGCACACTGAAGCTTTCTTT. Residues: CASSLAGGAHTEAFF. Based on the CDR3 plus reference TRBV5-1 and TRBJ1-1, the full variable domain is KAGVTQTPRYLIKTRGQQVTLSCSPISGHRSVSWYQQTPGQGLQFLFEYFSETQRNKGNFPGRFSGRQFSNSRSEMNVSTLELGDSALYLCASSLAGGAHTEAFFGQGTRLTVV.

The chain employs TRBV28 and TRBJ1-2; TRBD1 matches 7 bases. The CDR3 runs 15 residues. In germline, CDR1 is MDHEN, CDR2 SYDVKM. The V segment lost 3 bases and the J segment 3 bases; nucleotides outside the gene matches: 7. The CDR3 nucleotides read TGTGCCAGCAGTTTTCCGGCAGGGGGGCACTATGGCTACACCTTC. It specifies CASSFPAGGHYGYTF.

This sequence joins TRBV30 and TRBJ1-3; D gene ambiguous. CDR1 is GTSNPN and CDR2 is SVGIG in the germline V gene (reference sequence). The CDR3 runs to 12 residues. Trimming removed 5 bases at V and 3 bases at J, with 8 bases between. CDR3 sequence: CAWGLIGNTIYF. The CDR3 nucleotides read TGTGCCTGGGGACTTATTGGAAACACCATATATTTT.

The V and J genes are TRBV3-1 (or the pseudogene TRBV3-2) and TRBJ1-5, with D possibly being TRBD1 (5 bases). The CDR3 contains 14 residues. The V gene lost 0 bases and the J gene lost 7 bases, with 10 bases spanning the gap. Germline-derived CDR1 and CDR2 are LGHDT and YNNKEL (reference sequence). The CDR3 protein is CASSQESQGQPQHF. In DNA form, the CDR3 reads TGTGCCAGCAGCCAAGAGTCGCAGGGACAGCCCCAGCATTTT.

The chain combines TRBV27 with TRBJ2-7; 7 bases agree with TRBD2. The V gene end was trimmed by 2 bases and the J gene end by 2 bases; junction bases not matched to a gene: 15. CDR1 is MNHEY and CDR2 is SMNVEV in the germline V gene (reference sequence). CDR3 length equals 18 residues. Written as DNA, the CDR3 is TGTGCCAGCAGTTTACGACTCGGGGGTTTGCGGGGGACCTACGAGCAGTACTTC. This gives the protein CASSLRLGGLRGTYEQYF.

J is TRBJ1-2 and V is TRBV9, with a weak D call TRBD1 (5 bases). With 3 bases removed from V and 8 bases from J, the gap between germline ends came to 20 bases. This CDR3 contains 15 residues. Germline V CDR1 and CDR2: SGDLS, YYNGEE. The CDR3 sequence: CASSADSLGHNGYTF. CDR3 in DNA: TGTGCCAGCAGCGCCGACAGCCTGGGGCACAACGGCTACACCTTC. The full variable domain, rest sourced from reference TRBV9 and TRBJ1-2, is DSGVTQTPKHLITATGQRVTLRCSPRSGDLSVYWYQQSLDQGLQFLIQYYNGEERAKGNILERFSAQQFPDLHSELNLSSLELGDSALYFCASSADSLGHNGYTFGSGTRLTVV.

The table lists this clone with a few counts. V gene TRBV2 combines with J gene TRBJ1-1; D is uncertain. Germline CDR1 SNHLY, CDR2 FYNNEI. This CDR3 is built from 13 residues. Between the trimmed V and J ends, which lost 5 bases and 5 bases, there was a span of 12 bases. CDR3: CASSTAERTEAFF. CDR3 sequence (DNA): TGTGCCAGCAGTACCGCGGAACGGACTGAAGCTTTCTTT.

This clone was seen a single time. V usage is TRBV30 and J usage is TRBJ1-6, with D unclear. The V gene lost 0 bases and the J gene lost 2 bases, with 11 bases spanning the gap. The CDR3 is made up of 16 amino acids. Germline CDR1 GTSNPN, CDR2 SVGIG (reference sequence). CDR3 coding DNA: TGTGCCTGGAGTGTGTCAACAGTTACCTATAATTCACCCCTCCACTTT. Amino acids: CAWSVSTVTYNSPLHF.

The V call is TRBV7-2, the J call TRBJ1-4, with TRBD1 as a possible D gene (5 bases). This CDR3 comprises 16 residues. The germline V gene has CDR1 SGHTA and CDR2 FQGNSA. V lost 1 base to trimming and J lost 3 bases, with 12 bases between them. The CDR3 sequence is CASSLGPGPANEKLFF. DNA for the CDR3: TGTGCCAGCAGCTTAGGACCAGGGCCGGCTAATGAAAAACTGTTTTTT.

The V gene is TRBV2, the J gene TRBJ1-6; no reliable D call. The V gene's germline CDR1 is SNHLY and CDR2 FYNNEI. This CDR3 spans 13 amino acids. The ends were cut back, 7 bases at V and 6 bases at J, with 10 bases in the middle. The CDR3 region has the DNA TGTGCCAGCATAATCCAGGTTAATTCACCCCTCCACTTT. Its translation is CASIIQVNSPLHF.

The chain recombines TRBV27 with TRBJ2-7; the D is unclear. CDR1 MNHEY and CDR2 SMNVEV come from the germline V gene (reference sequence). V was pared by 6 bases and J by 3 bases, with 6 bases between. The CDR3 sequence is 11 residues long. The CDR3 DNA follows: TGTGCCAGCAGACAGAACTACGAGCAGTACTTC. It specifies CASRQNYEQYF.

The chain uses TRBV7-2 and TRBJ2-5, with D unresolved. The CDR3 extends over 15 amino acids. The V and J ends lost 4 bases and 4 bases respectively, with 16 bases between them. The germline V gene encodes CDR1 SGHTA and CDR2 FQGNSA. CDR3 nucleotides: TGTGCCAGCAGCTCGTTCGGGTCAAGAGGAGAGACCCAGTACTTC. This translates into CASSSFGSRGETQYF. Variable domain in full (rest from reference TRBV7-2 and TRBJ2-5): GAGVSQSPSNKVTEKGKDVELRCDPISGHTALYWYRQSLGQGLEFLIYFQGNSAPDKSGLPSDRFSAERTGGSVSTLTIQRTQQEDSAVYLCASSSFGSRGETQYFGPGTRLLVL.

The chain uses TRBV5-1 and TRBJ2-5, with 10 positions matching TRBD2. Germline V gene lookup returns CDR1 SGHRS and CDR2 YFSETQ. There are 20 residues in the CDR3. V lost 3 bases to trimming and J lost 5 bases; unmatched junction nucleotides: 22. CDR3 in amino acids: CASSSPGGRRAGGMRETQYF. CDR3 nucleotides: TGCGCCAGCAGCTCGCCCGGGGGGCGTCGAGCGGGGGGGATGAGGGAGACCCAGTACTTC.

The chain couples TRBV4-2 to TRBJ1-2, with D possibly matching TRBD1 (6 bases). In germline, CDR1 is LGHNA, CDR2 YNFKEQ. CDR3 size: 19 residues. V shed 0 bases and J shed 4 bases, with 24 bases lying between them. In nucleotides, the CDR3 is TGTGCCAGCAGCCAAGAGATGAGAGCGACAGGCCCCTCTAGCTATGGCTACACCTTC. Protein: CASSQEMRATGPSSYGYTF.

The J gene is TRBJ2-2, the V gene TRBV3-1 (or the pseudogene TRBV3-2), with D maybe TRBD2 (6 bases). The CDR3 spans 15 residues. V lost 3 bases and J 1 base, leaving 9 bases between the germline ends. Germline V gene data show CDR1 as LGHDT and CDR2 as YNNKEL (reference sequence). The CDR3 DNA reads TGTGCCAGCAGCCAGCGGGGCAAGAACACCGGGGAGCTGTTTTTT. Amino acids: CASSQRGKNTGELFF.

The V call is TRBV11-2, the J call TRBJ1-6; D is uncertain. The CDR3 sequence is 14 residues long. V lost 1 base and J 11 bases, leaving 12 bases between the germline ends. Germline lookup yields CDR1 SGHAT and CDR2 FQNNGV. The CDR3 DNA follows: TGTGCCAGCAGCTTAGTGGTCGGCAGGCCACCCCTCCACTTT. Translation: CASSLVVGRPPLHF.

The chain joins TRBV28 to TRBJ2-2; 7 bases map to TRBD2. This CDR3 has 15 residues. J gave up 3 bases and V 6 bases, and 7 bases lay outside the gene matches. Per the germline V gene, CDR1 is MDHEN and CDR2 is SYDVKM. The CDR3 coding sequence is TGTGCCAGCAGCAGACAGCGGGGAGACACCGGGGAGCTGTTTTTT. Translation gives CASSRQRGDTGELFF.

The chain employs TRBV7-9 and TRBJ2-1; D might be TRBD1 (5 bases). Trimming stripped 1 base from V and 5 bases from J, with 12 bases between. The germline V gene encodes CDR1 SEHNR and CDR2 FQNEAQ (reference sequence). This CDR3 spans 15 amino acids. CDR3 bases: TGTGCCAGCAGCTTAGTGACAGACCTTAACAATGAGCAGTTCTTC. As protein: CASSLVTDLNNEQFF.